The 25 T cell receptor beta chains below come from one sample, sequenced in a study of T-cell memory formation after mild COVID-19. In TCRdb, the 5' RACE reads were re-called with MiXCR into one record per CDR3 protein. The sample has 400,000 or so distinct CDR3 sequences, about 21% seen once. Sequencing was performed on PBMCs or a T cell subset sorted from them (not recorded which). These receptor sequences come from an adult woman who had mild COVID-19 (a few samples of this study predate the infection). Cell type and time point are not known.

The chain uses TRBV11-3 and TRBJ2-5; D is perhaps TRBD2 (6 bases). CDR3 size: 14 residues. Trimming removed 4 bases from V and 4 bases from J, with 13 bases in between. The germline V gene has CDR1 SGHNT and CDR2 YENEEA. CDR3 residues: CASSSARGGETQYF. The CDR3 DNA reads as TGTGCCAGCAGCTCCGCACGGGGAGGAGAGACCCAGTACTTC. The variable domain in full, completed from reference TRBV11-3 and TRBJ2-5, reads EAGVVQSPRYKIIEKKQPVAFWCNPISGHNTLYWYLQNLGQGPELLIRYENEEAVDDSQLPKDRFSAERLKGVDSTLKIQPAELGDSAVYLCASSSARGGETQYFGPGTRLLVL.

The V and J genes are TRBV5-1 and TRBJ1-2; the match to TRBD1 covers 11 bases. Germline values: CDR1 SGHRS, CDR2 YFSETQ. The trim removed 4 bases at V and 8 bases at J, leaving 4 bases unmatched. CDR3 length equals 13 residues. In DNA, the CDR3 is TGCGCCAGCAGCCAGGGACAGGGGGACGGCTACACCTTC. This encodes CASSQGQGDGYTF.

The V call is TRBV6-5, the J call TRBJ2-3, with a possible D match to TRBD2 (7 bases). The CDR3 has 15 amino acids. Trimming cost V 7 bases and J 4 bases, with 18 bases left between them. CDR1 is MNHEY and CDR2 is SVGAGI in the germline V gene. CDR3 nucleotide sequence: TGTGCCAGCACCCGAAGGGGGGGGCTCGCAGATACGCAGTATTTT. Amino acid sequence: CASTRRGGLADTQYF.

The gene calls are TRBV6-1 and TRBJ2-1, with 11 bases fitting TRBD2. V was clipped by 4 bases and J by 6 bases; unmatched bases: 5. The CDR3 is made up of 15 amino acids. In germline, CDR1 is MNHNS, CDR2 SASEGT. CDR3 nucleotide sequence: TGTGCCAGCAGTGCTCTAGCGGGAGGTGGCAATGAGCAGTTCTTC. Its translation: CASSALAGGGNEQFF.

V and J are TRBV5-6 and TRBJ2-3, with 11 bases fitting TRBD2. CDR1 is SGHDT, CDR2 YYEEEE, per germline. V trimming: 2 bases; J trimming: 1 base; junction bases outside the gene matches: 9. The CDR3 runs to 18 residues. This CDR3 is CASSFTSGGNSRTDTQYF. For the CDR3, the DNA is TGTGCCAGCAGCTTTACTAGCGGGGGAAACTCCCGCACAGATACGCAGTATTTT.

This clonotype appeared a few times. The chain recombines TRBV5-1 with TRBJ2-1; D might be TRBD2 (7 bases). V lost 3 bases and J 8 bases, leaving 18 bases between the germline ends. Germline loops: CDR1 SGHRS, CDR2 YFSETQ. This CDR3 is 15 amino acids long. This CDR3 reads CASSSKGGTLHEQFF. The CDR3 coding sequence is TGCGCCAGCAGCTCGAAGGGGGGGACTTTGCATGAGCAGTTCTTC.

This chain links TRBV5-1 with TRBJ2-5; 8 bases are a match to TRBD1. Germline V gene sequence: CDR1 SGHRS, CDR2 YFSETQ. The CDR3 is made up of 14 amino acids. J lost 5 bases, V lost 4 bases, and 7 bases had no gene match. DNA of the CDR3: TGCGCCAGCAGCATCGGACAGGGTCGTGAGACCCAGTACTTC. Translated: CASSIGQGRETQYF.

The DNA for the CDR3 is TGTGCCAGCAGTGCAGGAAACAATCAGCCCCAGCATTTT. It encodes CASSAGNNQPQHF. The chain has TRBV12-3 or TRBV12-4 and TRBJ1-5; D gene ambiguous. This CDR3 has 13 residues. The V end lost 5 bases, the J end lost 3 bases, and 8 bases lay between the germline ends.

The table lists this clonotype with many counts. This rearrangement joins TRBV29-1 to TRBJ2-3, with D maybe TRBD2 (6 bases). This CDR3 contains 14 residues. V lost 4 bases to trimming and J lost 0 bases, with 11 bases between them. Germline loops: CDR1 SQVTM, CDR2 ANQGSEA. The CDR3: CSVVGTSSTDTQYF. The CDR3 region has the DNA TGCAGCGTTGTCGGGACTTCTAGCACAGATACGCAGTATTTT.

This chain uses TRBV24-1 with TRBJ2-2; D gene ambiguous. The ends were cut back, 3 bases at V and 1 base at J, with 11 bases in the middle. From germline, CDR1 is KGHDR and CDR2 SFDVKD. The CDR3 runs to 16 residues. The CDR3 bases are TGTGCCACCAGTGATACACAACGAGGGAACACCGGGGAGCTGTTTTTT. Amino acids: CATSDTQRGNTGELFF.

This sequence joins TRBV27 and TRBJ2-2; D remains unclear. The V gene lost 3 bases and the J gene lost 4 bases, with 3 bases spanning the gap. The CDR3 sequence is 12 residues long. Germline V gene data show CDR1 as MNHEY and CDR2 as SMNVEV (reference sequence). CDR3 sequence: CASSFFTGELFF. Written as DNA, the CDR3 is TGTGCCAGCAGTTTTTTCACCGGGGAGCTGTTTTTT.

The rearrangement links TRBV27 to TRBJ2-2; weak D call: TRBD2 (6 bases). The CDR3 is 15 amino acids. Germline V CDR1 and CDR2: MNHEY, SMNVEV (reference sequence). The V end was cut by 7 bases, the J end by 6 bases, with 18 bases between. The CDR3 DNA is TGTGCCAGCACCCCCACCGGGACTCGGCCCGGGGAGCTGTTTTTT. It translates to CASTPTGTRPGELFF.

The chain couples TRBV6-1 to TRBJ1-1; TRBD1 might be the D (5 bases). Trimming cost V 5 bases and J 5 bases, with 24 bases left between them. The V gene's germline CDR1 is MNHNS and CDR2 SASEGT. The CDR3 is made up of 17 amino acids. The CDR3 spells CASSRTLVGPGRTEAFF. Here the CDR3 DNA reads TGTGCCAGCAGTCGAACCTTAGTCGGGCCAGGGAGGACTGAAGCTTTCTTT.

This chain links TRBV11-2 with TRBJ2-1; TRBD2 agrees at 11 bases. The CDR3 covers 15 residues. V shed 5 bases, J shed 6 bases, and the junction held 6 bases outside the gene matches. From germline, CDR1 is SGHAT and CDR2 FQNNGV. The CDR3 DNA sequence: TGTGCCAGCAGCCTGACTAGCGGGGCACCCAATGAGCAGTTCTTC. This translates into CASSLTSGAPNEQFF.

This chain uses TRBV6-1 with TRBJ2-7; TRBD1 might be the D (6 bases). The germline V gene has CDR1 MNHNS and CDR2 SASEGT. The CDR3 consists of 14 residues. V was cut by 3 bases and J by 2 bases, with 11 bases left in between. The CDR3 DNA reads TGTGCCAGCAGTGATCCAGGGGCGGCCTACGAGCAGTACTTC. Translation gives CASSDPGAAYEQYF.

This clonotype was recorded many times. The chain recombines TRBV24-1 with TRBJ2-1, with D possibly matching TRBD2 (5 bases). V lost 6 bases and J lost 9, with 20 bases in between. Germline V gene lookup returns CDR1 KGHDR and CDR2 SFDVKD. The CDR3 totals 15 residues. The CDR3 DNA sequence: TGTGCCACCAGTTCCCCTAGTTTGAGGGCAGGTGAGCAGTTCTTC. It translates to CATSSPSLRAGEQFF.

The V and J genes are TRBV6-5 and TRBJ2-1, with 7 bases that match TRBD1. This CDR3 contains 16 residues. Looked up from germline, CDR1 is MNHEY and CDR2 is SVGAGI. V was pared by 5 bases and J by 0 bases, with 7 bases of the junction left unmatched. CDR3: CASSLDRAISYNEQFF. The CDR3 region has the DNA TGTGCCAGCAGTCTTGACAGGGCCATCTCCTACAATGAGCAGTTCTTC.

This clonotype was seen only once. The CDR3 region is CASSTTGRTYGYTF. CDR3 nucleotides: TGTGCCAGCAGTACTACGGGGCGCACCTATGGCTACACCTTC. The chain carries TRBV12-3 or TRBV12-4 and TRBJ1-2; D may be TRBD1 (5 bases). V lost 5 bases, J lost 4 bases, and 14 bases lay in between. The length of the CDR3 is 14 residues.

The chain is built from TRBV11-2 and TRBJ2-2; D remains ambiguous. V gave up 2 bases and J gave up 8 bases, with 9 bases separating them. Germline V gene data show CDR1 as SGHAT and CDR2 as FQNNGV. The CDR3 is 13 amino acids. CDR3 sequence (DNA): TGTGCCAGCAGCTTAAATTTTGGGGGGGAGCTGTTTTTT. Translating gives CASSLNFGGELFF.

This clonotype has more than one count but fewer than ten. This chain uses TRBV4-3 with TRBJ2-7, with a tentative D call TRBD2 (6 bases). CDR3 length: 14 amino acids. CDR1 and CDR2 from the germline V gene are LGHNA and YSLEER. V was shortened by 3 bases and J by 1 base, with 10 bases between the two germline ends. Here the CDR3 DNA reads TGCGCCAGCAGCCAGCATCGGGGGTCCTACGAGCAGTACTTC. This sequence encodes CASSQHRGSYEQYF.

The V and J genes are TRBV12-3 or TRBV12-4 and TRBJ1-1; D ambiguous. The CDR3 is 12 amino acids. The V end was cut by 3 bases, the J end by 8 bases, with 10 bases between. CDR3 region: CASSLIRGEAFF. The CDR3 coding sequence is TGTGCCAGCAGTTTGATTCGTGGGGAAGCTTTCTTT.

This clonotype has ten or more counts. J is TRBJ2-2 and V is TRBV15; D is possibly TRBD1 or TRBD2 (5 bases each). The CDR3 loop spans 16 amino acids. Germline assignment: CDR1 LNHNV and CDR2 YYDKDF (reference sequence). The ends were cut back, 3 bases at V and 3 bases at J, with 14 bases in the middle. The CDR3 here is CATSSPGQGDTGELFF. The DNA of the CDR3 is TGTGCCACCAGCAGCCCGGGGCAGGGAGACACCGGGGAGCTGTTTTTT.

This clonotype was observed a few times. The chain recombines TRBV7-2 with TRBJ1-1; no reliable D call. Trimming left V 2 bases short and J 1 base short, with 5 bases between. Germline CDR1 SGHTA, CDR2 FQGNSA. This CDR3 contains 13 residues. For the CDR3, the DNA is TGTGCCAGCAGCTTAAACGGGAACACTGAAGCTTTCTTT. It translates to CASSLNGNTEAFF.

V and J are TRBV27 and TRBJ2-2; D not certain. This CDR3 has 11 residues. Per the germline V gene, CDR1 is MNHEY and CDR2 is SMNVEV (reference sequence). Deletions cut 6 bases from V and 2 bases from J, with 1 base between. CDR3 residues: CASRNTGELFF. The CDR3 DNA reads as TGTGCCAGCAGAAACACCGGGGAGCTGTTTTTT.

This clonotype was seen repeatedly, ten times or more. This chain links TRBV5-1 with TRBJ2-7; 11 positions agree with TRBD1. Germline-derived CDR1 and CDR2 are SGHRS and YFSETQ. V lost 3 bases and J lost 6; bases outside the gene matches: 8. The CDR3 length is 15 residues. CDR3 region: CASSYGTGGTTEQYF. The CDR3, as DNA: TGCGCCAGCAGCTATGGGACAGGGGGGACGACCGAGCAGTACTTC.